These 16 T cell receptor beta chains originate from one sample sequenced in a study of response to subunit inactivated influenza vaccine. TCRdb passed the RT-PCR reads through MiXCR, listing each CDR3 protein once. Among hundreds of thousands of distinct CDR3 sequences, about an eighth were seen once, and the ten largest hold approximately 14%. The sample in question was PBMCs from blood, obtained roughly 6 weeks after vaccination. These receptors all stem from a man in his forties or fifties who received an inactivated influenza vaccine.

This clonotype has just a few counts. The V call is TRBV4-3, the J call TRBJ2-6; tentatively, D is TRBD1 or TRBD2 (5 bases each). Germline CDR1 is LGHNA and CDR2 is YSLEER. V was pared by 3 bases and J by 2 bases, with 11 bases between. The CDR3 runs 16 residues. The CDR3: CASSHEVGAGANVLTF. CDR3 nucleotide sequence: TGCGCCAGCAGCCATGAAGTGGGGGCTGGGGCCAACGTCCTGACTTTC.

The chain uses TRBV27 and TRBJ1-5; no reliable D call. From germline, CDR1 is MNHEY and CDR2 SMNVEV (reference sequence). V was shortened by 10 bases and J by 4 bases, with 20 bases between the two germline ends. The CDR3 totals 15 residues. The CDR3 region has the DNA TGTGCCACAGGCCACGGAGGCGTGTGGAATCAGCCCCAGCATTTT. It encodes CATGHGGVWNQPQHF.

The chain carries TRBV12-3 or TRBV12-4 and TRBJ1-3, with a possible D match to TRBD1 (5 bases). Deletions cut 3 bases from V and 2 bases from J, with 11 bases between. This CDR3 is 15 amino acids long. CDR3 coding DNA: TGTGCCAGCAGTTTGCTGAGGGGAGCTGGAAACACCATATATTTT. It is translated as CASSLLRGAGNTIYF.

This clonotype was detected ten times or more. V is TRBV29-1 and J is TRBJ2-7, with D perhaps matching TRBD2 (6 bases). Per germline, CDR1 SQVTM and CDR2 ANQGSEA. The CDR3 sequence is 13 residues long. Trimming stripped 7 bases from V and 0 bases from J, with 13 bases between. CDR3: CSATRDFSYEQYF. CDR3 coding DNA: TGCAGCGCAACGCGGGACTTCTCCTACGAGCAGTACTTC.

The sample holds many counts of this clonotype. The chain recombines TRBV27 with TRBJ1-2; no clear D gene. The germline CDR1 and CDR2 sequences are MNHEY and SMNVEV (reference sequence). V was pared by 3 bases and J by 8 bases, with 13 bases between. This CDR3 region has 13 residues. CDR3 coding DNA: TGTGCCAGCAGTTTTCGGCAGACGGGGGGCTACACCTTC. It encodes CASSFRQTGGYTF.

This clonotype appeared a few times. The CDR3 loop reads CASSLLGSGYTF. As DNA, the CDR3 is TGTGCCAGCAGTTTACTGGGGAGCGGCTACACCTTC. The genes are TRBV12-3 or TRBV12-4 and TRBJ1-2; D ambiguous. This CDR3 has 12 residues. The V gene lost 2 bases and the J gene lost 8 bases, with 9 bases spanning the gap.

This clonotype was detected many times. J is TRBJ1-2 and V is TRBV27, with 7 bases aligning to TRBD1. The germline V gene encodes CDR1 MNHEY and CDR2 SMNVEV (reference sequence). The CDR3 is made up of 14 amino acids. J gave up 6 bases and V 0 bases, and 4 bases lay outside the gene matches. The CDR3 sequence is CASSLSGRGDGYTF. The CDR3 DNA follows: TGTGCCAGCAGTTTATCGGGCAGGGGGGATGGCTACACCTTC.

The chain joins TRBV11-3 to TRBJ1-1; the match to TRBD1 covers 12 bases. CDR3 length: 15 amino acids. V was clipped by 2 bases and J by 6 bases; unmatched bases: 4. Germline CDR1 SGHNT, CDR2 YENEEA. CDR3 nucleotide sequence: TGTGCCAGCAGCTTACGGGGACAGGGGGCTTCTGAAGCTTTCTTT. Translation: CASSLRGQGASEAFF.

J is TRBJ2-5 and V is TRBV5-1, with TRBD1 identical over 9 bases. Trimming at V came to 7 bases and at J to 4 bases, leaving 11 bases not matched to a gene. Per germline, CDR1 SGHRS and CDR2 YFSETQ. This CDR3 has 15 residues. The CDR3 nucleotides are TGCGCCAGCGGCCTAGGACAGGGGACGGCAGAGACCCAGTACTTC. It specifies CASGLGQGTAETQYF.

This clonotype was picked up a small number of times. The V and J genes are TRBV12-3 or TRBV12-4 and TRBJ1-1, with TRBD1 as a possible D gene (6 bases). V was trimmed by 3 bases and J by 4 bases, leaving 15 bases between them. The CDR3 is made up of 15 amino acids. CDR3: CASSFQQGMGTEAFF. The DNA for the CDR3 is TGTGCCAGCAGTTTCCAACAGGGTATGGGCACTGAAGCTTTCTTT.

This clonotype was recorded many times. V is TRBV4-1 and J is TRBJ1-1, with no clear D. The CDR3 has 14 residues. Trimming shortened V by 1 base and J by 3 bases, and 9 bases separated the two germline ends. The germline CDR1 and CDR2 sequences are MGHRA and YSYEKL. CDR3 sequence (DNA): TGCGCCAGCAGCCAAGCGGACGGATACACTGAAGCTTTCTTT. This sequence encodes CASSQADGYTEAFF.

The chain employs TRBV14 and TRBJ2-7; D call uncertain. The CDR3 has 15 amino acids. Looked up from germline, CDR1 is SGHDN and CDR2 is FVKESK. The ends were cut back, 5 bases at V and 3 bases at J, with 17 bases in the middle. The chain's CDR3 is CASSMGLGAYYEQYF. DNA for the CDR3: TGTGCCAGCAGCATGGGCCTTGGAGCGTACTACGAGCAGTACTTC.

The chain combines TRBV27 with TRBJ2-7; D unclear. The germline V and J ends were trimmed by 6 bases and 2 bases, with 14 bases remaining between them. The CDR3 loop spans 14 amino acids. The V gene's germline CDR1 is MNHEY and CDR2 SMNVEV (reference sequence). The CDR3 protein is CASRHGIKTYEQYF. CDR3 DNA sequence: TGTGCCAGCAGGCACGGCATCAAGACCTACGAGCAGTACTTC.

This clonotype occurred many times. CDR3 region: CASTTGEETQYF. CDR3 in DNA: TGTGCCAGCACAACGGGAGAAGAGACCCAGTACTTC. V and J are TRBV12-3 or TRBV12-4 and TRBJ2-5; D possibly corresponds to TRBD2 (6 bases). V lost 7 bases to trimming and J lost 3 bases, with 9 bases between them. The CDR3 spans 12 residues.

This sequence joins TRBV2 and TRBJ2-2, with D hard to call. Between the trimmed V and J ends, which lost 7 bases and 0 bases, there was a span of 9 bases. CDR1 and CDR2 from the germline V gene are SNHLY and FYNNEI. The CDR3 runs 14 residues. Written as DNA, the CDR3 is TGTGCCAGCAAGCCGGACGCGAACACCGGGGAGCTGTTTTTT. Its translation is CASKPDANTGELFF.

The chain carries TRBV10-3 and TRBJ2-7; D call uncertain. Between the trimmed V and J ends, which lost 2 bases and 2 bases, there was a span of 10 bases. The CDR3 has 14 amino acids. Per germline, CDR1 ENHRY and CDR2 SYGVKD. Written as DNA, the CDR3 is TGTGCCATCAGTGAGATCCAGGTGACCTACGAGCAGTACTTC. This codes for CAISEIQVTYEQYF.